This T cell receptor (beta chain) was profiled in a study of cytomegalovirus exposure and HLA in healthy donors. The study ran its PCR with 60 Vbeta and 13 Jbeta primers. The method was immunoSEQ multiplex PCR; TCRdb's version includes in-frame clones alone and lacks a portion of them. Of about 120,000 clones listed, more than 65% are singletons. The sample taken for sequencing was PBMCs. The origin of this receptor is a man in his forties in good health and CMV-seropositive.

CDR3 coding DNA: TGTGCCAGCAGCTGGGCAGAGACGATTTCCGGGACAAATGAAGCTTTCTTT. Translated, it gives CASSWAETISGTNEAFF. This chain connects TRBV5-5 to TRBJ1-1, with a tentative D call TRBD1 (6 bases). V dropped 3 bases and J dropped 7 bases, with 25 bases sitting between them. This CDR3 region has 17 residues. Germline V gene sequence: CDR1 SGHKS, CDR2 YYEKEE (reference sequence).